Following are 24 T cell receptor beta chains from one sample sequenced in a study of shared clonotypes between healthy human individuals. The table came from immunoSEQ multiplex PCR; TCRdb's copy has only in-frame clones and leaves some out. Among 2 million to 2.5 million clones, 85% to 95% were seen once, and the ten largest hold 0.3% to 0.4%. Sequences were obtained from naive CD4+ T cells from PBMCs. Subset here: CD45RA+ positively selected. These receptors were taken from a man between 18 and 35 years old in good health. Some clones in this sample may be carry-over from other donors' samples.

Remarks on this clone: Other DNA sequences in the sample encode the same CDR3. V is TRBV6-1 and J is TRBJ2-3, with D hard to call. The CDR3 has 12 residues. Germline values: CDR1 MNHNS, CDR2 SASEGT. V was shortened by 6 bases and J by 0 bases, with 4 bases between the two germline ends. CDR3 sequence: CASRASTDTQYF. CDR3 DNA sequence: TGTGCCAGCAGGGCTAGCACAGATACGCAGTATTTT.

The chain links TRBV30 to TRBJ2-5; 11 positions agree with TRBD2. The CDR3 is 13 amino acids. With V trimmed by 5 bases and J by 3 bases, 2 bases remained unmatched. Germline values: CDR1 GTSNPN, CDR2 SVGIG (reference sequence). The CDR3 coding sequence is TGTGCCTGGGGGGGACTAGCGGAAGAGACCCAGTACTTC. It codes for CAWGGLAEETQYF.

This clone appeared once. The CDR3 bases are TGTGCCAGCAGCTTGGATCGCTTCTACAATGAGCAGTTCTTC. It yields the protein CASSLDRFYNEQFF. This sequence joins TRBV5-4 and TRBJ2-1, with D unresolved. Looked up from germline, CDR1 is SGHNT and CDR2 is YYREEE (reference sequence). The ends were cut back, 0 bases at V and 3 bases at J, with 7 bases in the middle. The CDR3 has 14 residues.

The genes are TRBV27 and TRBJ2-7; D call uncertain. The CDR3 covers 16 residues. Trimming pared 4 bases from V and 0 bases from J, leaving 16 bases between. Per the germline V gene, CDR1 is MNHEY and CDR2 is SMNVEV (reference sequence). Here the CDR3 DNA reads TGTGCCAGCAGTTCCTACTTCGGCTACGACTCCTACGAGCAGTACTTC. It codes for CASSSYFGYDSYEQYF.

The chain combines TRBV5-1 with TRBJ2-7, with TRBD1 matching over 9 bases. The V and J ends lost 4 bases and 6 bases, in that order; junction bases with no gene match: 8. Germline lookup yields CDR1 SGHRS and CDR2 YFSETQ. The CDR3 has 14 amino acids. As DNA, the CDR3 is TGCGCCAGCAGCATACAAGGGACAGGGCCCGAGCAGTACTTC. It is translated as CASSIQGTGPEQYF.

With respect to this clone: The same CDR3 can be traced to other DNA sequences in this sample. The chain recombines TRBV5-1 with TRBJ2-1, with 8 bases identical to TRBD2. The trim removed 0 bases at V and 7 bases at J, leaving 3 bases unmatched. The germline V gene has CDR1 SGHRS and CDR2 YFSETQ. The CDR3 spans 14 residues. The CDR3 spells CASSLAGGSNEQFF. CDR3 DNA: TGCGCCAGCAGCTTGGCGGGGGGGTCGAATGAGCAGTTCTTC.

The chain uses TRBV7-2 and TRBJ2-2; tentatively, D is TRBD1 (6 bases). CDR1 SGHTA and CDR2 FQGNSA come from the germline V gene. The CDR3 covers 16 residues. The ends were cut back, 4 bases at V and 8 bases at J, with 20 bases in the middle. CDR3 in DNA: TGTGCCAGCAGCTCTTACCCCAGGGGCCCACGAGGGGAGCTGTTTTTT. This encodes CASSSYPRGPRGELFF. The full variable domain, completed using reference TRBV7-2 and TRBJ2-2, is GAGVSQSPSNKVTEKGKDVELRCDPISGHTALYWYRQSLGQGLEFLIYFQGNSAPDKSGLPSDRFSAERTGGSVSTLTIQRTQQEDSAVYLCASSSYPRGPRGELFFGEGSRLTVL.

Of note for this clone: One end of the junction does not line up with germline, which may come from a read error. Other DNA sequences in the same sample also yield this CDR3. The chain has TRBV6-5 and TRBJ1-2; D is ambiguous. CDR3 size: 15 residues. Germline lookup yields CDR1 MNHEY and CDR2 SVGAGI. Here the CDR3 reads CASSYSGSANYGYTF. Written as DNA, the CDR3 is TGTGCCAGCAGTTACTCAGGCAGTGCGAACTACGGCTACACCTTC.

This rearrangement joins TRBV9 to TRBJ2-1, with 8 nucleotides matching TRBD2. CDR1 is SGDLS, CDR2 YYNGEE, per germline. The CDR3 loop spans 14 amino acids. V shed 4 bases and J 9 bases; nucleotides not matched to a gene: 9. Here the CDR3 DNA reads TGTGCCAGCAGCTCCGGACTAGCAGGAGTTGAGCAGTTCTTC. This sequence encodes CASSSGLAGVEQFF.

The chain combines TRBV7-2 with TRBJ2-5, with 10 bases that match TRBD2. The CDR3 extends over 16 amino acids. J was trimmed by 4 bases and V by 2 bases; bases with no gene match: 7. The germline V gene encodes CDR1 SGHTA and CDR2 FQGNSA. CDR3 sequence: CASSLSTAGGLETQYF. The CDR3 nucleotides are TGTGCCAGCAGCTTAAGTACAGCGGGAGGGCTAGAGACCCAGTACTTC.

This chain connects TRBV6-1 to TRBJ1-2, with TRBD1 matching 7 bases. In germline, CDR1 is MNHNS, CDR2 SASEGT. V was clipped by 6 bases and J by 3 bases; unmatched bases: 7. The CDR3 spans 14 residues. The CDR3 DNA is TGTGCCAGCAGCTCGGGACAGAATTACTATGGCTACACCTTC. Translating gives CASSSGQNYYGYTF.

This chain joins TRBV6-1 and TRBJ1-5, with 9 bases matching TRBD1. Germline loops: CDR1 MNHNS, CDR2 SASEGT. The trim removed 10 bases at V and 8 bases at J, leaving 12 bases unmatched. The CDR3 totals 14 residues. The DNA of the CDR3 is TGTGCCACCAACCGGGACAGGGCCCTGGAGCCCCAGCATTTT. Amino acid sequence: CATNRDRALEPQHF.

The CDR3 DNA is TGTGCCAGCACCGAGAGGGGTTCTGGGGCCAACGTCCTGACTTTC. Its translation: CASTERGSGANVLTF. The rearrangement joins TRBV2 to TRBJ2-6; possibly TRBD1 or TRBD2 for D (5 bases each). The ends were cut back, 7 bases at V and 1 base at J, with 11 bases in the middle. Germline V lookup: CDR1 SNHLY, CDR2 FYNNEI. The CDR3 extends over 15 amino acids.

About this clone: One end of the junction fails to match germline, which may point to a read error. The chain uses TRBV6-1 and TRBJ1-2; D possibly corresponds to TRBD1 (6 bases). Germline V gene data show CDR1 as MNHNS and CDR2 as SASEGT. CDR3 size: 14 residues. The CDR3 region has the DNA TGTGCCAGCAGCCGACTCGGATGGACAGAGGTAGCTGCCTTC. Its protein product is CASSRLGWTEVAAF.

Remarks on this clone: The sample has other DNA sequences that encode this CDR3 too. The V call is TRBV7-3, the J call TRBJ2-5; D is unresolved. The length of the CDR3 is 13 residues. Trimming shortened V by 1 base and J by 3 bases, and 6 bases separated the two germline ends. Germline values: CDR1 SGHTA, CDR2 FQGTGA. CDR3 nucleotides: TGTGCCAGCAGCTTAAGGCGTGAAGAGACCCAGTACTTC. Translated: CASSLRREETQYF.

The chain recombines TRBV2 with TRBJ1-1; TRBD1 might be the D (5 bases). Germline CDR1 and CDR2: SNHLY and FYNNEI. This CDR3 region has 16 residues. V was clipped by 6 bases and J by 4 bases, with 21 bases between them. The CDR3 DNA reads TGTGCCAGCAGCGGAGCCGCAGGGCTCGGGGGCACTGAAGCTTTCTTT. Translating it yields CASSGAAGLGGTEAFF.

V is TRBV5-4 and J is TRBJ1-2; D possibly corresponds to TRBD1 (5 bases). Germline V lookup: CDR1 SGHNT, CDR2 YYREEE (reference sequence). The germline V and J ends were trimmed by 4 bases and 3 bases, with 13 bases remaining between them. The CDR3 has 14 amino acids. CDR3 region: CASSGTSGYYGYTF. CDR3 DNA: TGTGCCAGCAGCGGCACCTCAGGGTACTATGGCTACACCTTC.

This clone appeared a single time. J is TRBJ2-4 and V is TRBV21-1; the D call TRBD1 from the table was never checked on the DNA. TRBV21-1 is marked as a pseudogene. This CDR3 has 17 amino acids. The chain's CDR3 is CASQPGQGDSWKNIQYF. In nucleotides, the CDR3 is TGTGCCAGCCAGCCGGGACAGGGTGATTCGTGGAAAAACATTCAGTACTTC.

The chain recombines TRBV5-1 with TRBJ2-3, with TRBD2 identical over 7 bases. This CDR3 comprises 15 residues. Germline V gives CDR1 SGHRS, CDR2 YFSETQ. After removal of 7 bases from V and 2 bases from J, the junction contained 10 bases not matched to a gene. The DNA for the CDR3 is TGCGCCAGCCCCGAGCGGGGAGACGCCACAGATACGCAGTATTTT. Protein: CASPERGDATDTQYF.

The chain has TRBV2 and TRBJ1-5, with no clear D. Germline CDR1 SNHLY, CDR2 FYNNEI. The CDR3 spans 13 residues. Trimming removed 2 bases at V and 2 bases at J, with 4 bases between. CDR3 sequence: CASSEWGNQPQHF. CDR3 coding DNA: TGTGCCAGCAGTGAATGGGGCAATCAGCCCCAGCATTTT.

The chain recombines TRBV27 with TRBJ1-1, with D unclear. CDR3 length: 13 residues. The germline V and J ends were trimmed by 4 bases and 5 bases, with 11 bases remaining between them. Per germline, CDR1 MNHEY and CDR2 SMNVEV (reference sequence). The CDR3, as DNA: TGTGCCAGCAGTTCCTTGCCGGGGACTGAAGCTTTCTTT. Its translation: CASSSLPGTEAFF.

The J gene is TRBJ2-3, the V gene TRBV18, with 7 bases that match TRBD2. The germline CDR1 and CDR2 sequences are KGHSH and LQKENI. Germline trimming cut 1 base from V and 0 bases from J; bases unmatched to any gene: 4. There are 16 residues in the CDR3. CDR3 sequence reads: CASSPRTSDSTDTQYF. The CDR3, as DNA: TGTGCCAGCTCACCACGTACTAGCGACAGCACAGATACGCAGTATTTT.

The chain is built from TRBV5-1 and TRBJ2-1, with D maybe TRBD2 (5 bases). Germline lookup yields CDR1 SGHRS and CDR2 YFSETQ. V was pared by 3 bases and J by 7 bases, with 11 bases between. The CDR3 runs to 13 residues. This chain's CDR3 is CASSSNTGNEQFF. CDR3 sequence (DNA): TGCGCCAGCAGCTCTAACACGGGAAATGAGCAGTTCTTC.

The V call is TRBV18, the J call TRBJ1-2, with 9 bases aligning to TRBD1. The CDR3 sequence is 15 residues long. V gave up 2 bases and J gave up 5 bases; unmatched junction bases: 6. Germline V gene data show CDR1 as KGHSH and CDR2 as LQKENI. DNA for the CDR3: TGTGCCAGCTCACCAAAGGACAGGGGATCGTATGGCTACACCTTC. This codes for CASSPKDRGSYGYTF.